These 16 T cell receptor beta chains were sequenced from one sample in a study of blood T cells in healthy people across ages. Combining a sample-barcoded 5' primer with a J-beta primer mix, a second PCR ran for roughly 7 to 12 cycles. TCRdb ran MiXCR on the 5' RACE reads and lists one entry per CDR3 protein. The data hold 1.5 million or so distinct CDR3 sequences, with less than 45% observed a single time. Sequenced: blood. These receptors were obtained from a woman aged 18-35 years in good health.

The chain uses TRBV20-1 and TRBJ1-1; 7 bases match TRBD1. The CDR3 consists of 13 residues. V gave up 7 bases and J gave up 7 bases; unmatched junction bases: 12. Per germline, CDR1 DFQATT and CDR2 SNEGSKA (reference sequence). The CDR3 DNA reads as TGCAGTGTCGATGGGACAGAAACGATTGAAGCTTTCTTT. It codes for CSVDGTETIEAFF.

Here the CDR3 DNA reads TGCGCCAGCAGCCAAGTGGACAGGGAGTCCAATGAGCAGTTCTTC. Its protein is CASSQVDRESNEQFF. V and J are TRBV4-1 and TRBJ2-1; TRBD1 matches 8 bases. The CDR3 runs 15 residues. Germline lookup yields CDR1 MGHRA and CDR2 YSYEKL. Germline trimming cut 1 base from V and 6 bases from J; bases unmatched to any gene: 5.

This clonotype was observed many times. The rearrangement links TRBV4-3 to TRBJ2-5; D unresolved. The CDR3 length is 15 residues. Trimming took off 3 bases at V and 2 bases at J, with 13 bases between the two ends. Germline V CDR1 and CDR2: LGHNA, YSLEER. CDR3 sequence reads: CASSHKVLGQETQYF. The CDR3 DNA follows: TGCGCCAGCAGCCATAAGGTGTTGGGTCAAGAGACCCAGTACTTC.

This clonotype appeared many times. This chain joins TRBV7-9 and TRBJ2-7; the D call may be TRBD1 or TRBD2 (5 bases each). Deletions cut 4 bases from V and 3 bases from J, with 7 bases between. CDR1 is SEHNR and CDR2 is FQNEAQ in the germline V gene (reference sequence). The CDR3 covers 12 residues. The CDR3 DNA reads TGTGCCAGCAGCTCGAGGGGCTACGAGCAGTACTTC. Translated, it gives CASSSRGYEQYF.

V gene TRBV4-3 combines with J gene TRBJ1-2, with D unclear. The CDR3 sequence is 15 residues long. Germline V gene sequence: CDR1 LGHNA, CDR2 YSLEER. Trimming took off 0 bases at V and 4 bases at J, with 12 bases between the two ends. The CDR3, as DNA: TGCGCCAGCAGCCAAGATTTTGGCAGCTCCTATGGCTACACCTTC. Its protein product is CASSQDFGSSYGYTF.

This clonotype has just a few counts. The chain combines TRBV7-2 with TRBJ2-1; 7 bases align to TRBD1. V shed 5 bases and J 4 bases; nucleotides not matched to a gene: 8. This CDR3 has 15 amino acids. From germline, CDR1 is SGHTA and CDR2 FQGNSA. CDR3 nucleotide sequence: TGTGCCAGCAGCCGGGACAGCAATCTGTACAATGAGCAGTTCTTC. Translated, it gives CASSRDSNLYNEQFF. Full variable domain (remainder filled in from reference TRBV7-2 and TRBJ2-1): GAGVSQSPSNKVTEKGKDVELRCDPISGHTALYWYRQSLGQGLEFLIYFQGNSAPDKSGLPSDRFSAERTGGSVSTLTIQRTQQEDSAVYLCASSRDSNLYNEQFFGPGTRLTVL.

The V call is TRBV28, the J call TRBJ2-1, with 7 bases aligning to TRBD1. The V segment lost 6 bases and the J segment 15 bases; nucleotides outside the gene matches: 8. Germline V gene lookup returns CDR1 MDHEN and CDR2 SYDVKM. The CDR3 is made up of 11 amino acids. CDR3 residues: CASSTRDSMFF. CDR3 nucleotides: TGTGCCAGCAGCACCCGGGACAGTATGTTCTTC. Full variable domain (remainder filled in from reference TRBV28 and TRBJ2-1): DVKVTQSSRYLVKRTGEKVFLECVQDMDHENMFWYRQDPGLGLRLIYFSYDVKMKEKGDIPEGYSVSREKKERFSLILESASTNQTSMYLCASSTRDSMFFGPGTRLTVL.

This chain joins TRBV2 and TRBJ1-5; 9 bases are shared with TRBD1. This CDR3 contains 14 residues. The ends lost 4 bases at V and 6 bases at J; junction bases unmatched: 4. Germline V gives CDR1 SNHLY, CDR2 FYNNEI. The CDR3 DNA reads TGTGCCAGCAGTGCACAGGGGGCAGGTCAGCCCCAGCATTTT. Protein sequence: CASSAQGAGQPQHF.

This sequence joins TRBV20-1 and TRBJ2-5, with D tentatively TRBD2 (6 bases). The V end lost 2 bases, the J end lost 4 bases, and 17 bases lay between the germline ends. The CDR3 spans 15 residues. Germline V lookup: CDR1 DFQATT, CDR2 SNEGSKA (reference sequence). The DNA for the CDR3 is TGCAGTGCTAGATATCCGGGGGTCTCAAGAGAGACCCAGTACTTC. Its translation is CSARYPGVSRETQYF.

The V gene is TRBV4-3, the J gene TRBJ1-1; D is possibly TRBD1 (5 bases). The CDR3 extends over 20 amino acids. Trimming removed 0 bases at V and 2 bases at J, with 25 bases between. Germline CDR1 is LGHNA and CDR2 is YSLEER. CDR3 nucleotides: TGCGCCAGCAGCCAAGATCCTCCAGCCGGGGCAGTAGGGCTAAACACTGAAGCTTTCTTT. This encodes CASSQDPPAGAVGLNTEAFF.

The J gene is TRBJ1-5, the V gene TRBV20-1; D is unresolved. Trimming shortened V by 1 base and J by 0 bases, and 10 bases separated the two germline ends. Per germline, CDR1 DFQATT and CDR2 SNEGSKA (reference sequence). The CDR3 sequence is 15 residues long. CDR3 nucleotides: TGCAGTGCTAGAGGTTCTCAGGATAGCAATCAGCCCCAGCATTTT. Protein product: CSARGSQDSNQPQHF.

The chain employs TRBV18 and TRBJ1-5; weak D call: TRBD1 (5 bases). The CDR3 loop spans 16 amino acids. Germline lookup yields CDR1 KGHSH and CDR2 LQKENI. The V end was cut by 1 base, the J end by 1 base, with 11 bases between. CDR3 amino acids: CASSPRRGRSNQPQHF. CDR3 nucleotide sequence: TGTGCCAGCTCACCACGGCGGGGCCGAAGCAATCAGCCCCAGCATTTT.

This chain links TRBV12-3 or TRBV12-4 with TRBJ2-1; weak D call: TRBD1 (6 bases). The germline V and J ends were trimmed by 5 bases and 2 bases, with 13 bases remaining between them. The CDR3 runs to 15 residues. The CDR3: CASSRWAGAYNEQFF. The CDR3 bases are TGTGCCAGCAGTCGCTGGGCAGGGGCCTACAATGAGCAGTTCTTC.

The chain links TRBV18 to TRBJ1-4, with D tentatively TRBD1 (6 bases). The CDR3 has 13 amino acids. V lost 3 bases and J lost 10, with 12 bases in between. In germline, CDR1 is KGHSH, CDR2 LQKENI. DNA of the CDR3: TGTGCCAGCTCACCGAACGGACAGAGAAAACTGTTTTTT. It is translated as CASSPNGQRKLFF.

The chain employs TRBV7-8 and TRBJ2-3; TRBD2 agrees at 7 bases. Unmatched junction bases numbered 13, after V lost 2 bases and J lost 8 bases. CDR3 size: 16 residues. Germline V gene data show CDR1 as SGHVS and CDR2 as FQNEAQ. CDR3 sequence: CASSLLSRGRMVTQYF. The CDR3 nucleotides are TGTGCCAGCAGCTTACTATCGCGGGGGAGGATGGTTACGCAGTATTTT.

This clonotype was seen only a few times. The chain employs TRBV30 and TRBJ2-1; D is ambiguous. Trimming took off 1 base at V and 7 bases at J, with 5 bases between the two ends. From germline, CDR1 is GTSNPN and CDR2 SVGIG (reference sequence). CDR3 length: 11 residues. Written as DNA, the CDR3 is TGTGCCTGGAGTGCAACTAATGAGCAGTTCTTC. It is translated as CAWSATNEQFF.